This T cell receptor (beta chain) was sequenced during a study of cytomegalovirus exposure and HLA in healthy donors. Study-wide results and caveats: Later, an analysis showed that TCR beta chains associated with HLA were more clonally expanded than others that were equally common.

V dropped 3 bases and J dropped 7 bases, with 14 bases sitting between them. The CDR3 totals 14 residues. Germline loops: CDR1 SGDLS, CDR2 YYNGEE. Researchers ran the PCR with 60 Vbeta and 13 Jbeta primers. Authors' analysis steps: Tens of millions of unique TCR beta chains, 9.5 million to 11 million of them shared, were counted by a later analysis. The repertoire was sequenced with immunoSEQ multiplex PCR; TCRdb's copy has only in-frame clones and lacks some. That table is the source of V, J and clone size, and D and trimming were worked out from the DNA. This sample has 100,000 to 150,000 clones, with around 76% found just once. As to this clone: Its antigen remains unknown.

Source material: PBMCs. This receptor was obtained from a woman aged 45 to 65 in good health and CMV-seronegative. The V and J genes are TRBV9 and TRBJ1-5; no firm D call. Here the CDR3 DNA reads TGTGCCAGCAGCGCCTGGGCGCAGGTACAGCCCCAGCATTTT. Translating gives CASSAWAQVQPQHF. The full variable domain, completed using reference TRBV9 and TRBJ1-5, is DSGVTQTPKHLITATGQRVTLRCSPRSGDLSVYWYQQSLDQGLQFLIQYYNGEERAKGNILERFSAQQFPDLHSELNLSSLELGDSALYFCASSAWAQVQPQHFGDGTRLSIL.